Detailed here is one T cell receptor beta chain. Germline V lookup: CDR1 MNHNS, CDR2 SASEGT. There are 12 residues in the CDR3. V was cut by 2 bases and J by 7 bases, with 8 bases left in between. This sample is drawn from a study of blood T cell repertoires in COVID-19. Study at large: The samples span acute and convalescent COVID-19 from the United States, Italy and Spain. The analysed material was cDNA or gDNA that came from T cells, B-cell-depleted T cells, or PBMCs.

Per the original data handling: How many nucleated cells were present was estimated from reference gene primer amplification. The assay was immunoSEQ multiplex PCR, and TCRdb's table has in-frame clones only and misses some. That table is the source of V, J and clone size, and D and trimming were worked out from the DNA. The repertoire holds about 130,000 clones, with about four fifths as singletons. The specimen sequenced was peripheral blood. The sequence was collected from a woman aged 80 or older with acute or convalescent COVID-19. V and J are TRBV6-1 and TRBJ1-1, with D unresolved. DNA for the CDR3: TGTGCCAGCAGTGAATACGGTGATGAAGCTTTCTTT. Protein sequence: CASSEYGDEAFF.